The 20 T cell receptor beta chains presented below share a single source sample, sequenced in a study of blood T cells in healthy people across ages (dated by TCRdb to about 2015). The method was 5' RACE. TCRdb records Illumina HiSeq 2500 as the sequencer. A second PCR of about 7 to 12 cycles was run with a J-beta primer mix and a sample-barcoded 5' primer. The raw public data were reprocessed by TCRdb itself: fastp quality trimming at Q25, MiXCR clonotype calling, in-frame beta chains only. Rows merge per CDR3 protein into single entries with the most common DNA and genes. The sample profile shows about 800,000 distinct CDR3 sequences; roughly 25% of them were found once. The top ten constitute 3% to 4.5% of the sample. Another study also made use of these data, one on T cells of mothers and their children.

The sequenced sample was blood. These receptors were collected from a boy between 10 and 17 years old in good health.

In this sample, this clonotype turned up a few times. This chain links TRBV5-6 with TRBJ2-7; 8 nucleotides match TRBD1. V was clipped by 2 bases and J by 7 bases; unmatched bases: 17. The CDR3 length is 17 residues. From germline, CDR1 is SGHDT and CDR2 YYEEEE. The CDR3 is CASSFWAQDRVGWEQYF. The CDR3 nucleotides are TGTGCCAGCAGCTTTTGGGCACAGGACAGGGTCGGTTGGGAGCAGTACTTC.

In its sample, this clonotype was seen a few times. CDR3 sequence reads: CASGRLEGGETQYF. CDR3 sequence (DNA): TGTGCCAGCGGGAGACTGGAGGGCGGAGAGACCCAGTACTTC. The genes are TRBV2 and TRBJ2-5; possible D gene TRBD2, 6 bases. From germline, CDR1 is SNHLY and CDR2 FYNNEI. The CDR3 consists of 14 residues. Trimming stripped 8 bases from V and 4 bases from J, with 17 bases between.

Only a few counts were recorded for this clonotype. The chain recombines TRBV7-2 with TRBJ1-3; D unclear. V was cut by 3 bases and J by 0 bases, with 6 bases left in between. This CDR3 has 14 amino acids. The germline V gene encodes CDR1 SGHTA and CDR2 FQGNSA. The CDR3 loop is CASSLVGSGNTIYF. In DNA, the CDR3 is TGTGCCAGCAGCTTGGTTGGCTCTGGAAACACCATATATTTT.

There are many counts of this clonotype. The chain links TRBV29-1 to TRBJ2-4, with D unclear. This CDR3 comprises 12 residues. The V gene lost 0 bases and the J gene lost 8 bases, with 8 bases spanning the gap. The germline V gene encodes CDR1 SQVTM and CDR2 ANQGSEA. This chain's CDR3 is CSVEDGVDIQYF. Here the CDR3 DNA reads TGCAGCGTTGAAGATGGAGTGGACATTCAGTACTTC.

This clonotype was detected only a few times. The gene calls are TRBV7-2 and TRBJ2-5; D is undetermined. V was clipped by 2 bases and J by 4 bases, with 5 bases between them. The CDR3 is 12 amino acids. Germline CDR1 is SGHTA and CDR2 is FQGNSA. CDR3 coding DNA: TGTGCCAGCAGCTTAAATACAGAGACCCAGTACTTC. This encodes CASSLNTETQYF.

As regards this clonotype: Given a much more abundant clone one base away, this may be a read error. The chain has TRBV5-6 and TRBJ1-1; D not resolved. The germline CDR1 and CDR2 sequences are SGHDT and YYEEEE. The V end was cut by 4 bases, the J end by 3 bases, with 4 bases between. The CDR3 sequence is 11 residues long. As DNA, the CDR3 is TGTGCCAGCAGCCAGGACACTGAAGCTTTCTTT. Amino acids: CASSQDTEAFF.

The CDR3 DNA is TGCGCCAGCAGCTTGCTGGGGGCCGTTGAAAATGAGCAGTTCTTC. Residues: CASSLLGAVENEQFF. The rearrangement uses TRBV5-1 and TRBJ2-1; perhaps TRBD1 as D (6 bases). Between the trimmed V and J ends, which lost 1 base and 7 bases, there was a span of 15 bases. Germline values: CDR1 SGHRS, CDR2 YFSETQ. The CDR3 sequence is 15 residues long.

V is TRBV7-2 and J is TRBJ2-2; 14 bases agree with TRBD2. Germline assignment: CDR1 SGHTA and CDR2 FQGNSA. Germline trimming cut 5 bases from V and 7 bases from J; bases unmatched to any gene: 3. The CDR3 is 15 amino acids. The CDR3 region is CASSLGLAGGGELFF. In nucleotides, the CDR3 is TGTGCCAGCAGCCTCGGACTAGCGGGAGGCGGGGAGCTGTTTTTT.

The rearrangement links TRBV9 to TRBJ2-2; the D gene is possibly TRBD1 (6 bases). Germline values: CDR1 SGDLS, CDR2 YYNGEE. Trimming removed 1 base from V and 1 base from J, with 8 bases in between. This CDR3 is 15 amino acids long. The CDR3 spells CASSVLGQNTGELFF. As DNA, the CDR3 is TGTGCCAGCAGCGTATTGGGACAGAACACCGGGGAGCTGTTTTTT.

The chain recombines TRBV12-3 or TRBV12-4 with TRBJ2-5; TRBD2 matches at 14 bases. The V gene end was trimmed by 4 bases and the J gene end by 5 bases; junction bases not matched to a gene: 6. This CDR3 is 16 amino acids long. The CDR3 DNA reads TGTGCCAGCAGTTCCGGGACTAGCGGGGGACCGGAGACCCAGTACTTC. Translating gives CASSSGTSGGPETQYF.

This chain connects TRBV6-2 or TRBV6-3 to TRBJ1-5, with D possibly TRBD1 on 5 matching bases. In germline, CDR1 is MNHEY, CDR2 SVGEGT. The CDR3 is 14 residues long. The V end lost 6 bases, the J end lost 6 bases, and 15 bases lay between the germline ends. The CDR3 loop reads CASRLRDYGQPQHF. The CDR3 DNA reads TGTGCCAGCAGACTCAGGGATTACGGTCAGCCCCAGCATTTT.

The rearrangement joins TRBV7-6 to TRBJ2-5, with D hard to call. Trimming removed 4 bases at V and 5 bases at J, with 17 bases between. From germline, CDR1 is SGHVS and CDR2 FNYEAQ. The CDR3 totals 15 residues. The CDR3 DNA follows: TGTGCCAGCAGCTATAGCCCGCCGGGTTTCGAGACCCAGTACTTC. Protein sequence: CASSYSPPGFETQYF.

The chain uses TRBV29-1 and TRBJ2-5; a weak D match, TRBD1 (5 bases). CDR3 length: 14 residues. The V gene's germline CDR1 is SQVTM and CDR2 ANQGSEA. The V gene lost 1 base and the J gene lost 5 bases, with 14 bases spanning the gap. CDR3 in amino acids: CSVEGAGKAETQYF. DNA of the CDR3: TGCAGCGTTGAAGGGGCAGGGAAGGCGGAGACCCAGTACTTC.

The chain carries TRBV24-1 and TRBJ2-5, with TRBD1 as a possible D gene (6 bases). The J call may be mistaken, given a closer DNA end match to TRBJ2-1. The germline gives CDR1 KGHDR, CDR2 SFDVKD. This CDR3 is 16 amino acids long. In DNA, the CDR3 is TGTGCCACCAGTGATTTGAATGCAGGGGTAAGAAATGAGCAGTTCTTC. This codes for CATSDLNAGVRNEQFF.

This clonotype was counted a few times. V is TRBV7-2 and J is TRBJ2-6, with D uncertain. V was trimmed by 2 bases and J by 0 bases, leaving 14 bases between them. CDR1 is SGHTA, CDR2 FQGNSA, per germline. The CDR3 contains 18 residues. Here the CDR3 DNA reads TGTGCCAGCAGCTTACAAGCGAGGCCCGTCTCTGGGGCCAACGTCCTGACTTTC. Translating gives CASSLQARPVSGANVLTF.

V is TRBV7-2 and J is TRBJ1-2; 7 bases are shared with TRBD1. The ends lost 4 bases at V and 2 bases at J; junction bases unmatched: 13. Germline V gene data show CDR1 as SGHTA and CDR2 as FQGNSA. This CDR3 is 17 amino acids long. The CDR3 loop is CASSSHPQGQLNYGYTF. CDR3 nucleotide sequence: TGTGCCAGCAGCTCACACCCCCAGGGACAGTTGAACTATGGCTACACCTTC. Full variable domain (outside the CDR3, taken from reference TRBV7-2 and TRBJ1-2): GAGVSQSPSNKVTEKGKDVELRCDPISGHTALYWYRQSLGQGLEFLIYFQGNSAPDKSGLPSDRFSAERTGGSVSTLTIQRTQQEDSAVYLCASSSHPQGQLNYGYTFGSGTRLTVV.

This clonotype was observed a handful of times. In DNA, the CDR3 is TGTGCCAGCAGCTGGAGCGGAACCTACGAGCAGTACTTC. This codes for CASSWSGTYEQYF. The genes are TRBV7-2 and TRBJ2-7; D is perhaps TRBD2 (5 bases). The CDR3 spans 13 residues. The V end lost 4 bases, the J end lost 2 bases, and 9 bases lay between the germline ends. Germline CDR1 is SGHTA and CDR2 is FQGNSA.

The V and J genes are TRBV28 and TRBJ2-5; 9 nucleotides match TRBD1. The CDR3 is 16 residues long. V trimming: 5 bases; J trimming: 5 bases; junction bases outside the gene matches: 12. Per germline, CDR1 MDHEN and CDR2 SYDVKM. CDR3 DNA sequence: TGTGCCAGCAGTCCAAGGGGGACAGGGTTTATTGAGACCCAGTACTTC. Translation: CASSPRGTGFIETQYF.

This clonotype has only one observation. This chain joins TRBV27 and TRBJ1-5, with D unresolved. Germline V CDR1 and CDR2: MNHEY, SMNVEV (reference sequence). The CDR3 covers 13 residues. V was cut by 5 bases and J by 0 bases, with 5 bases left in between. As DNA, the CDR3 is TGTGCCAGCAGTCCGACTAGCAATCAGCCCCAGCATTTT. This encodes CASSPTSNQPQHF.

The rearrangement links TRBV7-3 to TRBJ1-2; 9 bases are a match to TRBD1. CDR1 is SGHTA and CDR2 is FQGTGA in the germline V gene. V trimming: 3 bases; J trimming: 5 bases; junction bases outside the gene matches: 4. The CDR3 has 14 residues. The CDR3 nucleotides read TGTGCCAGCAGCTTGATGACAGGGGGATATGGCTACACCTTC. Residues: CASSLMTGGYGYTF.